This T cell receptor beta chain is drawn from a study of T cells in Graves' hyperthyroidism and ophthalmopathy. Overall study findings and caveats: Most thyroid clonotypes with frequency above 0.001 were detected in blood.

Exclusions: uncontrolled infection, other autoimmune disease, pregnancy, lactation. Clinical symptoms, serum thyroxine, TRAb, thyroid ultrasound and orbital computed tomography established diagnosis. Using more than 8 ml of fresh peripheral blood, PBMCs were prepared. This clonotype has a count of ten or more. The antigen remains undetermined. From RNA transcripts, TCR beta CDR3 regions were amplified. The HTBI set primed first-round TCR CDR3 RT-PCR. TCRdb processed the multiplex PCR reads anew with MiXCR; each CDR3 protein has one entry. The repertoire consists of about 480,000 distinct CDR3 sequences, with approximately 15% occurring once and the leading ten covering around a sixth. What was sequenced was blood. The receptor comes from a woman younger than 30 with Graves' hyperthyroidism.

CDR3 nucleotides: TGTGCCAGCAGATCAGTGGCTAGCGGGACCAGTCGGTCCTACGAGCAGTACTTC. It is translated as CASRSVASGTSRSYEQYF. The chain joins TRBV6-1 to TRBJ2-7; TRBD2 matches at 9 bases. This CDR3 is built from 18 residues. Germline V gives CDR1 MNHNS, CDR2 SASEGT. The V segment lost 6 bases and the J segment 1 base; nucleotides outside the gene matches: 16.